Only one count was recorded for the clone carrying this T cell receptor beta chain. The sample carries other DNA sequences with the same CDR3. TCRdb's copy holds only in-frame clones and misses some; the assay was immunoSEQ multiplex PCR. The sample shows millions of clones, approximately 93% of them seen only once. These data belong to a study of shared clonotypes between healthy human individuals. Study summary: Each donor had three CD4 naive, three CD4 memory, two CD8 naive and one CD8 memory plate.

In germline, CDR1 is KGHSH, CDR2 LQKENI. Germline trimming cut 1 base from V and 4 bases from J; bases unmatched to any gene: 6. The CDR3 extends over 16 amino acids. Source material: naive CD4+ T cells from PBMCs. Noted subset: CD45RA+ positively selected. The J gene is TRBJ2-2, the V gene TRBV18; the match to TRBD1 covers 7 bases. The clonotype originates from a man aged 18 to 29 in good health. Some clones in this sample may be carry-over from other donors' samples. CDR3 in DNA: TGTGCCAGCTCACCACTAACAGGGGCCGCCACCGGGGAGCTGTTTTTT. Residues: CASSPLTGAATGELFF.